This TCR beta chain was captured in a study of PD-1 blockade in classical Hodgkin lymphoma. As for the study in general: Patients were given intravenous nivolumab, 3 mg/kg, every 2 weeks. Study-wide results and limits: It was among complete responders that baseline diversity resembled that of newly diagnosed patients. Repertoire differences have undefined causes, possibly disease activity or prior therapy. Reported findings placed baseline TCR diversity lower in newly diagnosed patients (compared with healthy donors).

In its sample, this clone was seen once. Its antigen is unidentified. The CDR3 totals 13 residues. The germline V gene has CDR1 SGHTA and CDR2 FQGNSA. V lost 1 base and J lost 8, with 12 bases in between. The patients all showed relapse after autologous stem cell transplantation, while their brentuximab vedotin exposure varied. Some clones are missing from TCRdb's copy, which holds only in-frame ones; the method was immunoSEQ multiplex PCR. This sample has about 150,000 clones, with around 84% found just once. The sample consisted of peripheral blood mononuclear cells (PBMCs), taken before the second cycle of nivolumab. The V and J genes are TRBV7-2 and TRBJ2-7; D unresolved. This sequence originates from a human donor with classical Hodgkin lymphoma. The CDR3, as DNA: TGTGCCAGCAGCTTAGGTTCTTTCGGAAAGCAGTACTTC. Protein product: CASSLGSFGKQYF.